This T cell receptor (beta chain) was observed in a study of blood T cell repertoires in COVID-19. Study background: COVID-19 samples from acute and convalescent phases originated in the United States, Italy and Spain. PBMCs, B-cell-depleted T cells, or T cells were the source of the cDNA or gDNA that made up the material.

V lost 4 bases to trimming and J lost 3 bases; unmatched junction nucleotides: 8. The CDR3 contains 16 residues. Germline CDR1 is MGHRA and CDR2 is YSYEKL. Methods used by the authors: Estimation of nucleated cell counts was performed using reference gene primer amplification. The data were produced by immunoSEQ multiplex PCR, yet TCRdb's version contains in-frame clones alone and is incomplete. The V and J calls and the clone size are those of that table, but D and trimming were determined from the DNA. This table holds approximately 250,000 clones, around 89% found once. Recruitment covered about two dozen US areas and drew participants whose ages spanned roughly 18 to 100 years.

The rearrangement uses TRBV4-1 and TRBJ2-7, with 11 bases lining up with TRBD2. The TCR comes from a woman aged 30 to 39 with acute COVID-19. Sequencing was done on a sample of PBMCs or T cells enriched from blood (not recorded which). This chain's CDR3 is CASSPRGGLADYEQYF. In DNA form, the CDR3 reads TGCGCCAGCAGCCCGCGGGGGGGACTAGCGGACTACGAGCAGTACTTC.